These 19 T cell receptor beta chains originate from one sample sequenced in a study of T and B cells in COVID-19 patients. Blood genomic DNA input for TRB amplification was about 240-550 ng. TRB rearrangements were amplified by multiplex PCR with BIOMED2 TRB-A/B primers. Each CDR3 protein gets one entry after TCRdb re-called the multiplex PCR reads with MiXCR. The table records 6,000 to 9,000 distinct CDR3 sequences, 20% to 30% of them present only once. Source material: blood. The receptors stem from a human donor with active COVID-19.

By share, this clonotype ranks as medium-sized. V usage is TRBV19 and J usage is TRBJ1-2; tentative D call: TRBD1 (5 bases). Trimming took 3 bases from V and 8 from J, leaving 13 bases between them. The CDR3 has 13 amino acids. The V gene's germline CDR1 is LNHDA and CDR2 SQIVND (reference sequence). CDR3 coding DNA: TGTGCCAGTAGTATTGACAGCGGGTCGGGCTACACCTTC. This translates into CASSIDSGSGYTF.

The rearrangement uses TRBV7-4 and TRBJ2-2; D perhaps matches TRBD1 (6 bases). From germline, CDR1 is SGHVT and CDR2 SQSDAQ. The V end was cut by 5 bases, the J end by 4 bases, with 23 bases between. The CDR3 totals 18 residues. Here the CDR3 reads CASSPGAAYRESTGELFF. The DNA for the CDR3 is TGTGCCAGCAGCCCAGGCGCCGCTTACAGGGAGTCCACCGGGGAGCTGTTTTTT.

By frequency in the sample, this clonotype is medium-sized (0.01 to 0.1%). The chain links TRBV12-3 or TRBV12-4 to TRBJ1-4; 9 bases agree with TRBD1. The V and J ends lost 5 bases and 7 bases, in that order; junction bases with no gene match: 8. The CDR3 consists of 15 residues. The CDR3 spells CASSLPGQGGEKLFF. The CDR3 DNA is TGTGCCAGCAGTCTCCCGGGACAGGGAGGTGAAAAACTGTTTTTT.

This clonotype is medium-sized. CDR3 sequence reads: CASNRAYNSPLHF. The CDR3 coding sequence is TGTGCCAGCAACAGGGCGTATAATTCACCCCTCCACTTT. The rearrangement joins TRBV19 to TRBJ1-6; possible D gene TRBD1, 6 bases. V lost 9 bases and J 4 bases, leaving 10 bases between the germline ends. Germline CDR1 is LNHDA and CDR2 is SQIVND (reference sequence). CDR3 size: 13 residues.

The J gene is TRBJ2-5, the V gene TRBV12-3 or TRBV12-4, with TRBD1 identical over 9 bases. The better agreement between TRBJ2-1 and the DNA end casts doubt on the J call. The CDR3 spans 14 residues. The CDR3 is CASSRTGAGYEQFF. CDR3 sequence (DNA): TGTGCCAGCAGTCGGACAGGGGCGGGCTACGAGCAGTTCTTC.

This clonotype was observed many times. The chain employs TRBV5-6 and TRBJ2-7; D is ambiguous. Germline CDR1 reads SGHDT; CDR2 reads YYEEEE. Deletions cut 1 base from V and 6 bases from J, with 11 bases between. The CDR3 covers 13 residues. Here the CDR3 DNA reads TGTGCCAGCAGCTTGACAGACGGTGGCGAGCAGTACTTC. Translation: CASSLTDGGEQYF.

The sample holds a few counts of this clonotype. The chain recombines TRBV6-2 or TRBV6-3 with TRBJ2-2; D gene ambiguous. This CDR3 has 15 amino acids. V lost 0 bases, J lost 6 bases, and 11 bases lay in between. Germline V gives CDR1 MNHEY, CDR2 SVGEGT. Here the CDR3 reads CASSYSSAYAGELFF. The CDR3 coding sequence is TGTGCCAGCAGTTACTCGAGTGCTTACGCCGGGGAGCTGTTTTTT.

The rearrangement joins TRBV27 to TRBJ2-2, with TRBD1 matching over 9 bases. The germline V gene has CDR1 MNHEY and CDR2 SMNVEV (reference sequence). This CDR3 comprises 15 residues. Trimming cost V 6 bases and J 3 bases; bases outside gene matches: 5. CDR3 nucleotides: TGTGCCAGCAGAGGGGACAGGGAGCACACCGGGGAGCTGTTTTTT. Its translation is CASRGDREHTGELFF.

This clonotype is a singleton in its sample. The chain recombines TRBV14 with TRBJ2-7; D is possibly TRBD1 or TRBD2 (7 bases each). The CDR3 sequence is 16 residues long. Germline assignment: CDR1 SGHDN and CDR2 FVKESK. The V end was cut by 2 bases, the J end by 4 bases, with 18 bases between. The CDR3 loop is CASSQQGGGVVYEQYF. As DNA, the CDR3 is TGTGCCAGCAGCCAACAGGGGGGGGGCGTCGTTTACGAGCAGTACTTC.

The rearrangement uses TRBV15 and TRBJ2-5; TRBD2 is a possible D gene (6 bases). V lost 1 base and J lost 5, with 14 bases in between. The CDR3 loop spans 15 amino acids. Germline CDR1 reads LNHNV; CDR2 reads YYDKDF (reference sequence). CDR3: CATSRGIGLRETQYF. DNA of the CDR3: TGTGCCACCAGCAGAGGTATAGGACTAAGGGAGACCCAGTACTTC. Based on the CDR3 plus reference TRBV15 and TRBJ2-5, the full variable domain is DAMVIQNPRYQVTQFGKPVTLSCSQTLNHNVMYWYQQKSSQAPKLLFHYYDKDFNNEADTPDNFQSRRPNTSFCFLDIRSPGLGDTAMYLCATSRGIGLRETQYFGPGTRLLVL.

In its sample, this clonotype ranks as medium-sized. CDR3 nucleotide sequence: TGTGCCAGTAGTTCGCAGGGGGCCTTTGAGCAGTACTTC. Translated: CASSSQGAFEQYF. J is TRBJ2-7 and V is TRBV19; TRBD1 matches 8 bases. Germline V gene lookup returns CDR1 LNHDA and CDR2 SQIVND (reference sequence). With 5 bases clipped from V and 7 bases from J, the junction kept 7 bases outside the gene matches. The CDR3 has 13 residues. The variable domain in full, with the rest retrieved from reference TRBV19 and TRBJ2-7, is DGGITQSPKYLFRKEGQNVTLSCEQNLNHDAMYWYRQDPGQGLRLIYYSQIVNDFQKGDIAEGYSVSREKKESFPLTVTSAQKNPTAFYLCASSSQGAFEQYFGPGTRLTVT.

This clonotype has just one count. This chain joins TRBV19 and TRBJ2-7; 15 bases agree with TRBD2. After removal of 3 bases from V and 6 bases from J, the junction contained 6 bases not matched to a gene. The CDR3 is made up of 16 amino acids. The germline gives CDR1 LNHDA, CDR2 SQIVND (reference sequence). This chain's CDR3 is CASSMGLAGGMGEQYF. DNA of the CDR3: TGTGCCAGTAGTATGGGACTAGCGGGAGGCATGGGCGAGCAGTACTTC. Full variable domain (rest looked up from reference TRBV19 and TRBJ2-7): DGGITQSPKYLFRKEGQNVTLSCEQNLNHDAMYWYRQDPGQGLRLIYYSQIVNDFQKGDIAEGYSVSREKKESFPLTVTSAQKNPTAFYLCASSMGLAGGMGEQYFGPGTRLTVT.

The chain has TRBV30 and TRBJ1-4; TRBD1 might be the D (6 bases). Germline V gives CDR1 GTSNPN, CDR2 SVGIG (reference sequence). The CDR3 runs to 15 residues. Trimming removed 3 bases from V and 3 bases from J, with 14 bases in between. The CDR3 coding sequence is TGTGCCTGGAGGGGGCCAGGGGCGCCTAATGAAAAACTGTTTTTT. Encoded protein: CAWRGPGAPNEKLFF.

There are a few counts of this clonotype. The CDR3 protein is CASSAPRTGYADTQYF. For the CDR3, the DNA is TGTGCCAGCAGCGCCCCCCGGACAGGGTACGCAGATACGCAGTATTTT. The chain joins TRBV7-2 to TRBJ2-3; the match to TRBD1 covers 8 bases. The germline CDR1 and CDR2 sequences are SGHTA and FQGNSA. Trimming took 5 bases from V and 4 from J; bases not matched to a gene: 11. This CDR3 contains 16 residues. The full variable domain, in which reference TRBV7-2 and TRBJ2-3 provide the parts outside the CDR3, is GAGVSQSPSNKVTEKGKDVELRCDPISGHTALYWYRQSLGQGLEFLIYFQGNSAPDKSGLPSDRFSAERTGGSVSTLTIQRTQQEDSAVYLCASSAPRTGYADTQYFGPGTRLTVL.

The chain has TRBV7-2 and TRBJ1-6, with D perhaps matching TRBD1 (5 bases). Trimming removed 5 bases at V and 7 bases at J, with 15 bases between. The CDR3 covers 15 residues. Germline V gene data show CDR1 as SGHTA and CDR2 as FQGNSA. The CDR3 sequence: CASSRDSLPNSPLHF. In DNA form, the CDR3 reads TGTGCCAGCAGCCGTGACAGTTTACCCAATTCACCCCTCCACTTT.

The chain uses TRBV11-2 and TRBJ1-5; no firm D call. The germline gives CDR1 SGHAT, CDR2 FQNNGV. CDR3 size: 13 residues. V was cut by 4 bases and J by 4 bases, with 8 bases left in between. CDR3 DNA: TGTGCCAGCAGCTCCCAAGGTAATCAGCCCCAGCATTTT. This gives the protein CASSSQGNQPQHF.

This clonotype was detected only a few times. The V gene is TRBV27, the J gene TRBJ2-7; D remains ambiguous. Germline loops: CDR1 MNHEY, CDR2 SMNVEV (reference sequence). This CDR3 has 16 residues. The ends were cut back, 0 bases at V and 2 bases at J, with 14 bases in the middle. CDR3 bases: TGTGCCAGCAGTTTATCTATTGGTTACAGAACCTACGAGCAGTACTTC. It encodes CASSLSIGYRTYEQYF.

The chain uses TRBV5-4 and TRBJ1-3; D uncertain. The CDR3 sequence is 16 residues long. The V end was cut by 0 bases, the J end by 0 bases, with 10 bases between. Germline CDR1 SGHNT, CDR2 YYREEE (reference sequence). CDR3 bases: TGTGCCAGCAGCTTGGGGCAGGTCTTCTCTGGAAACACCATATATTTT. Its translation: CASSLGQVFSGNTIYF.

The chain links TRBV12-3 or TRBV12-4 to TRBJ2-1; D gene uncertain. This CDR3 is 11 amino acids long. V lost 3 bases and J 7 bases, leaving 4 bases between the germline ends. The CDR3 sequence is CASSFQNEQFF. In DNA form, the CDR3 reads TGTGCCAGCAGTTTTCAGAATGAGCAGTTCTTC.